Following are 14 T cell receptor beta chains from one sample sequenced in a study of T cells in Graves' hyperthyroidism and ophthalmopathy (dated by TCRdb to 2018 to 2020). Receptor amplification or capture employed multiplex PCR. The run used an Illumina HiSeq 2000. The TCR beta CDR3 regions were amplified from the RNA transcripts. For the first round of RT-PCR on the TCR CDR3, the HTBI primer set was used together with the Qiagen OneStep RT-PCR kit. TCRdb took the public reads, trimmed them with fastp at Q25, ran MiXCR for clone calling and kept in-frame beta chains. CDR3 protein duplicates are merged, each entry listing the most common genes and DNA. In all, the sample holds 400,000 to 450,000 distinct CDR3 sequences, and about 15% of those were seen once. Roughly an eighth of the sample goes to the ten largest clones. Sequenced material: blood. These receptor sequences come from a man aged 18 to 35 with Graves' ophthalmopathy.

This clonotype was observed many times. This sequence joins TRBV11-2 and TRBJ2-3, with 16 nucleotides matching TRBD2. The CDR3 totals 16 residues. With V trimmed by 5 bases and J by 9 bases, 8 bases remained unmatched. Germline values: CDR1 SGHAT, CDR2 FQNNGV. Written as DNA, the CDR3 is TGTGCCAGCAGCCTCGGGACTAGCGGGAGGGCACAAACGCAGTATTTT. This codes for CASSLGTSGRAQTQYF.

The table lists this clonotype with many counts. The gene calls are TRBV11-3 and TRBJ2-1; D is perhaps TRBD1 (6 bases). This CDR3 is 15 amino acids long. V lost 5 bases, J lost 1 base, and 12 bases lay in between. Looked up from germline, CDR1 is SGHNT and CDR2 is YENEEA. Written as DNA, the CDR3 is TGTGCCAGCAGCGATGGGGGCTTGTCCTACAATGAGCAGTTCTTC. Its translation is CASSDGGLSYNEQFF. The full variable domain, its missing parts supplied by reference TRBV11-3 and TRBJ2-1, is EAGVVQSPRYKIIEKKQPVAFWCNPISGHNTLYWYLQNLGQGPELLIRYENEEAVDDSQLPKDRFSAERLKGVDSTLKIQPAELGDSAVYLCASSDGGLSYNEQFFGPGTRLTVL.

The table lists this clonotype with a few counts. The CDR3 loop reads CASRVTSGGVRETQYF. The CDR3 DNA reads as TGTGCCAGCAGAGTTACTAGCGGGGGGGTAAGAGAGACCCAGTACTTC. This sequence joins TRBV3-1 and TRBJ2-5, with 13 nucleotides matching TRBD2. Germline V CDR1 and CDR2: LGHDT, YNNKEL (reference sequence). The CDR3 contains 16 residues. J lost 4 bases, V lost 6 bases, and 8 bases had no gene match.

This clonotype was seen repeatedly, ten times or more. The V gene is TRBV27, the J gene TRBJ1-2; D may be TRBD1 (5 bases). This CDR3 region has 15 residues. In germline, CDR1 is MNHEY, CDR2 SMNVEV (reference sequence). V was clipped by 5 bases and J by 4 bases, with 17 bases between them. The CDR3 DNA follows: TGTGCCAGCAGTCGGGAGGGGCTCCCTTTCTATGGCTACACCTTC. As protein: CASSREGLPFYGYTF.

At least ten counts were recorded for this clonotype. V usage is TRBV2 and J usage is TRBJ2-3, with a possible D match to TRBD2 (5 bases). Deletions cut 2 bases from V and 2 bases from J, with 11 bases between. Per the germline V gene, CDR1 is SNHLY and CDR2 is FYNNEI. The CDR3 is 15 amino acids. The CDR3 reads CASSELGVHTDTQYF. Written as DNA, the CDR3 is TGTGCCAGCAGTGAACTCGGGGTACACACAGATACGCAGTATTTT.

The sample holds many counts of this clonotype. This CDR3 is CSVATTLSYEQYF. The CDR3 DNA sequence: TGCAGCGTTGCCACTACACTCTCCTACGAGCAGTACTTC. The J gene is TRBJ2-7, the V gene TRBV29-1; D gene ambiguous. There are 13 residues in the CDR3. Germline V gives CDR1 SQVTM, CDR2 ANQGSEA. V lost 4 bases and J 0 bases, leaving 10 bases between the germline ends.

This clonotype was seen repeatedly, ten times or more. The J gene is TRBJ2-3, the V gene TRBV29-1; D uncertain. V lost 7 bases and J lost 0, with 17 bases in between. The CDR3 length is 15 residues. CDR1 and CDR2 from the germline V gene are SQVTM and ANQGSEA. In DNA form, the CDR3 reads TGCAGCGCAATCATATTAAGTAGGAGCACAGATACGCAGTATTTT. This translates into CSAIILSRSTDTQYF.

This clonotype was recorded at least ten times. This chain connects TRBV7-6 to TRBJ2-3; 10 bases agree with TRBD1. Germline CDR1 is SGHVS and CDR2 is FNYEAQ. This CDR3 has 16 residues. Trimming removed 2 bases from V and 2 bases from J; junction bases left unmatched: 4. The CDR3 DNA reads TGTGCCAGCAGCTTACTGACAGGGGGCTCCACAGATACGCAGTATTTT. Translated, it gives CASSLLTGGSTDTQYF.

A word on this clonotype: A much bigger clone sits one base away, suggesting this may be a read error. The genes are TRBV4-1 and TRBJ1-2, with D tentatively TRBD1 (6 bases). The CDR3 extends over 15 amino acids. Germline values: CDR1 MGHRA, CDR2 YSYEKL. Here the CDR3 DNA reads TGCGCCAGCAACCAATTGTCAGGGGATAACTATGGCTACACCTTC. This encodes CASNQLSGDNYGYTF.

This chain uses TRBV19 with TRBJ2-2; the D is unclear. Per germline, CDR1 LNHDA and CDR2 SQIVND (reference sequence). V was cut by 6 bases and J by 4 bases, with 6 bases left in between. The CDR3 has 12 amino acids. The CDR3 DNA follows: TGTGCCAGTAGAAGCAGCACCGGGGAGCTGTTTTTT. This codes for CASRSSTGELFF.

In the case of this clonotype: Just one base apart from a much larger clone, this may be a read error. The CDR3 loop is CASSDRQGIRGYTF. The CDR3 bases are TGTGCCAGCAGTGATCGACAGGGGATTCGTGGCTACACCTTC. The rearrangement uses TRBV2 and TRBJ1-2, with 8 bases fitting TRBD1. Germline lookup yields CDR1 SNHLY and CDR2 FYNNEI. Trimming cost V 3 bases and J 7 bases; bases outside gene matches: 7. CDR3 length: 14 residues.

This clonotype was observed many times. The chain links TRBV2 to TRBJ2-1, with D possibly being TRBD2 (6 bases). Germline CDR1 is SNHLY and CDR2 is FYNNEI. Between the trimmed V and J ends, which lost 4 bases and 5 bases, there was a span of 12 bases. The CDR3 has 14 residues. The CDR3 nucleotides are TGTGCCAGCAGTGGTCTGGCTAGCGACAATGAGCAGTTCTTC. It is translated as CASSGLASDNEQFF.

The V gene is TRBV5-5, the J gene TRBJ1-1; a possible D gene is TRBD1 (6 bases). The CDR3 is 14 residues long. V was shortened by 3 bases and J by 3 bases, with 12 bases between the two germline ends. Germline V gene sequence: CDR1 SGHKS, CDR2 YYEKEE (reference sequence). CDR3: CASSSQGQDTEAFF. Written as DNA, the CDR3 is TGTGCCAGCAGCTCCCAGGGGCAAGACACTGAAGCTTTCTTT.

This clonotype was counted ten times or more. The rearrangement joins TRBV10-3 to TRBJ2-7; 11 bases agree with TRBD1. Germline V gene data show CDR1 as ENHRY and CDR2 as SYGVKD. The V segment lost 10 bases and the J segment 3 bases; nucleotides outside the gene matches: 8. The CDR3 spans 14 residues. The CDR3 sequence: CANSGGTGGYEQYF. As DNA, the CDR3 is TGTGCCAATTCGGGGGGGACAGGGGGCTACGAGCAGTACTTC.